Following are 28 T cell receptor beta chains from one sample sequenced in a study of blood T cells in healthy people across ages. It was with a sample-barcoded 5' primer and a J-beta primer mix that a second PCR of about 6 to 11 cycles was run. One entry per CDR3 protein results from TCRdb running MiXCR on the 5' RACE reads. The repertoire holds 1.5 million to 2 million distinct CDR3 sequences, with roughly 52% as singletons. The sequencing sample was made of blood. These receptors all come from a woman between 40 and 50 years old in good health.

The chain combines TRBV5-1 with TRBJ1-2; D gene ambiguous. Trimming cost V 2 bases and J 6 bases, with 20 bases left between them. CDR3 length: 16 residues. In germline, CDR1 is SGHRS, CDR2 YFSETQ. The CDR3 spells CASSFQDGRGGNGYTF. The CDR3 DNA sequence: TGCGCCAGCAGCTTCCAAGACGGGCGGGGAGGGAATGGCTACACCTTC.

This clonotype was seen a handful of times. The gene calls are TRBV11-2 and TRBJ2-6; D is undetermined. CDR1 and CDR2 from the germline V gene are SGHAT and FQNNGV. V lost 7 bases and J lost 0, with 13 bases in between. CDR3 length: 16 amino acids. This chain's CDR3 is CASTTLGGSGANVLTF. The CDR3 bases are TGTGCCAGCACCACCCTGGGTGGCTCTGGGGCCAACGTCCTGACTTTC.

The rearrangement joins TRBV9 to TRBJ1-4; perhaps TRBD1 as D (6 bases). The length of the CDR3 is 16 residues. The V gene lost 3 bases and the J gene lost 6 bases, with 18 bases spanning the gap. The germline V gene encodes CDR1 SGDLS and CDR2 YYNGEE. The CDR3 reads CASSDSLTGSYEKLFF. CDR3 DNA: TGTGCCAGCAGCGACTCCCTGACAGGATCTTATGAAAAACTGTTTTTT.

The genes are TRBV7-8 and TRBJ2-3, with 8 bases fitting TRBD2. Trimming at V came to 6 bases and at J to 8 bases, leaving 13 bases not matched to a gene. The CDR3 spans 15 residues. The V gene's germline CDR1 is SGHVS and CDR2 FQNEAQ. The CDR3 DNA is TGTGCCAGCAGTCCCCACTCACGGGGGGGCAGTACGCAGTATTTT. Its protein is CASSPHSRGGSTQYF.

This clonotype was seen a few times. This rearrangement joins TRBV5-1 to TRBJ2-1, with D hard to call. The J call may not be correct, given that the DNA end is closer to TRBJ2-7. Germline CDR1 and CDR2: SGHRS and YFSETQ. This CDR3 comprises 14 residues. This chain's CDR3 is CASSFAGVAREQYF. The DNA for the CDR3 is TGCGCCAGCAGCTTCGCTGGGGTCGCGAGAGAGCAGTACTTC.

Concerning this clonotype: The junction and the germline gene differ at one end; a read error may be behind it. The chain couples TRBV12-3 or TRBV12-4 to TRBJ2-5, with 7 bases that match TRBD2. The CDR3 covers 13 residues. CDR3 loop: CACSTSDRETQYF. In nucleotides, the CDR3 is TGTGCCTGCAGTACTAGCGACCGGGAGACCCAGTACTTC.

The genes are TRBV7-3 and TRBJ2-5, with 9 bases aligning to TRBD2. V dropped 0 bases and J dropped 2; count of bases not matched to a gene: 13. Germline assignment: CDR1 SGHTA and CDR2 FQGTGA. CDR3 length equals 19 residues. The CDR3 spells CASSLTLGASGERQETQYF. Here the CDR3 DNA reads TGTGCCAGCAGCTTAACGTTAGGGGCTAGCGGGGAACGACAAGAGACCCAGTACTTC.

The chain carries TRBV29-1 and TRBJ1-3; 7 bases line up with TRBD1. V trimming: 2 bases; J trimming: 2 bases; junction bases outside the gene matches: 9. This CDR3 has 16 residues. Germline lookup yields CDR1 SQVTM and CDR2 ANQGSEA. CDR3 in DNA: TGCAGCGTTGAACGACAGGGCCTAGGGACTGGAAACACCATATATTTT. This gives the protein CSVERQGLGTGNTIYF. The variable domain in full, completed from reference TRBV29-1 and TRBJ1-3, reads SAVISQKPSRDICQRGTSLTIQCQVDSQVTMMFWYRQQPGQSLTLIATANQGSEATYESGFVIDKFPISRPNLTFSTLTVSNMSPEDSSIYLCSVERQGLGTGNTIYFGEGSWLTVV.

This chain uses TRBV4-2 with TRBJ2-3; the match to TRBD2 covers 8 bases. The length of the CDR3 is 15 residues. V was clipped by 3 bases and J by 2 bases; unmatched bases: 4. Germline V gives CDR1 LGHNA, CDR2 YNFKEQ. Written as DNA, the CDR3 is TGTGCCAGCAGCCAGGGCGGGGGGTACACAGATACGCAGTATTTT. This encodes CASSQGGGYTDTQYF.

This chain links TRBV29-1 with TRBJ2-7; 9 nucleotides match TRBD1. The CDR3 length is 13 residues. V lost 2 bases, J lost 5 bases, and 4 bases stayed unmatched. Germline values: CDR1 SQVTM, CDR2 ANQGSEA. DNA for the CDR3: TGCAGCGTTGAACTCCGGGACAGGGACGAGCAGTACTTC. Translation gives CSVELRDRDEQYF.

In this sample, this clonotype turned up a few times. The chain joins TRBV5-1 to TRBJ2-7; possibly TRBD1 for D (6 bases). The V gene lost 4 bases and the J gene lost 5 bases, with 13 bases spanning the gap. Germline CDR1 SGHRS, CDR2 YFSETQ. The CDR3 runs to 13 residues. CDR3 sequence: CASSPQGFHEQYF. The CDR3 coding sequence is TGCGCCAGCAGCCCTCAGGGGTTCCACGAGCAGTACTTC.

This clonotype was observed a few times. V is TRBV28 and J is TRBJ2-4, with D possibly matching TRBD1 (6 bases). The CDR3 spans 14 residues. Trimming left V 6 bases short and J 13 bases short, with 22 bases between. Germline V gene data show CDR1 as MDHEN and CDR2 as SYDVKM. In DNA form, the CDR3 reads TGTGCCAGCAGAACAGGGCTCCCCCTTTTAGAGCAGTACTTC. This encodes CASRTGLPLLEQYF.

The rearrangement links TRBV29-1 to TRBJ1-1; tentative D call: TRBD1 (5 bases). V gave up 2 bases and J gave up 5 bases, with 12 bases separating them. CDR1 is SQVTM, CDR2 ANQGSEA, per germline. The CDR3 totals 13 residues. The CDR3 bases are TGCAGCGTTGAAAGTAGGGGCAGAACTGAAGCTTTCTTT. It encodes CSVESRGRTEAFF. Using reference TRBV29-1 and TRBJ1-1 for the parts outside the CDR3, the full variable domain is SAVISQKPSRDICQRGTSLTIQCQVDSQVTMMFWYRQQPGQSLTLIATANQGSEATYESGFVIDKFPISRPNLTFSTLTVSNMSPEDSSIYLCSVESRGRTEAFFGQGTRLTVV.

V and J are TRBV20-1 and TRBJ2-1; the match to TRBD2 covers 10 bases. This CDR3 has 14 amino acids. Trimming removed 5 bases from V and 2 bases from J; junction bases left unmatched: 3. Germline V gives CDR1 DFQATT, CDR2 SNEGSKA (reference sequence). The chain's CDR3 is CSAPTSGPYNEQFF. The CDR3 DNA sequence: TGCAGTGCTCCGACTAGCGGGCCCTACAATGAGCAGTTCTTC.

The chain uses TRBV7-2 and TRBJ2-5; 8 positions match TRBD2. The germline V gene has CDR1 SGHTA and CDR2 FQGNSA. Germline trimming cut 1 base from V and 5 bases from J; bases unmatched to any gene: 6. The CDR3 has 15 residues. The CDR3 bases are TGTGCCAGCAGCTTAGGATCGGGGGGGTGGGAGACCCAGTACTTC. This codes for CASSLGSGGWETQYF. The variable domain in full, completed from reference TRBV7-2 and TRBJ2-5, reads GAGVSQSPSNKVTEKGKDVELRCDPISGHTALYWYRQSLGQGLEFLIYFQGNSAPDKSGLPSDRFSAERTGGSVSTLTIQRTQQEDSAVYLCASSLGSGGWETQYFGPGTRLLVL.

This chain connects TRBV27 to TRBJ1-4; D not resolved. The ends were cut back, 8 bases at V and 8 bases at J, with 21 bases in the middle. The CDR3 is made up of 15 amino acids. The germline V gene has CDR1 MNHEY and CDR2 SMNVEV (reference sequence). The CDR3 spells CASGNRYTYGEKLFF. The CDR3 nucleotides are TGTGCCAGCGGTAATCGGTACACTTACGGGGAAAAACTGTTTTTT.

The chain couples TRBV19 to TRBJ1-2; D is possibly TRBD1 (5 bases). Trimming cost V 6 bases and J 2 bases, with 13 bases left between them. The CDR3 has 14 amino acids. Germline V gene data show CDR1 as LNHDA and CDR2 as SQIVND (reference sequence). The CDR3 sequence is CASRTDRPNYGYTF. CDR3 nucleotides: TGTGCCAGTAGAACCGACAGACCAAACTATGGCTACACCTTC.

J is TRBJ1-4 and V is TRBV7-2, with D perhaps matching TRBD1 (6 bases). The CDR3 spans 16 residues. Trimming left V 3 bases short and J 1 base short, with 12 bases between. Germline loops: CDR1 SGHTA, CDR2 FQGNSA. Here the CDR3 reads CASSFGQFITNEKLFF. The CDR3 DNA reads TGTGCCAGCAGCTTCGGACAGTTTATAACTAATGAAAAACTGTTTTTT.

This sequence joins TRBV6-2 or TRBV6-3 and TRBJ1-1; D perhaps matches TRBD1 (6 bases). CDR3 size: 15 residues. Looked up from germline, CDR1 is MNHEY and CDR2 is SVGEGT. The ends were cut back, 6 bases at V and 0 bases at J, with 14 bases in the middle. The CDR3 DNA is TGTGCCAGCAGGACCGGACAGTACTTGAACACTGAAGCTTTCTTT. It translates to CASRTGQYLNTEAFF.

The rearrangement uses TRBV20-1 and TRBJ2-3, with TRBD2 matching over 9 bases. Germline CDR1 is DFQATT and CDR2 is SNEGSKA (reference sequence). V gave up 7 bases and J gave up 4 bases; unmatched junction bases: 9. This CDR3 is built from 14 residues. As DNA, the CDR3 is TGCAGTGTAAAGCGGGGGGCCCACCCAGATACGCAGTATTTT. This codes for CSVKRGAHPDTQYF.

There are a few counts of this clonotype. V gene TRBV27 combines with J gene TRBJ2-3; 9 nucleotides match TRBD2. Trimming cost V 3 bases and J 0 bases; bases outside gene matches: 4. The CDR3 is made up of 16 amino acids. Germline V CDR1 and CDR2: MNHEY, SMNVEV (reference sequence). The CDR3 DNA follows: TGTGCCAGCAGTTTCCTAGCGGGGCCTAGCACAGATACGCAGTATTTT. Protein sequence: CASSFLAGPSTDTQYF.

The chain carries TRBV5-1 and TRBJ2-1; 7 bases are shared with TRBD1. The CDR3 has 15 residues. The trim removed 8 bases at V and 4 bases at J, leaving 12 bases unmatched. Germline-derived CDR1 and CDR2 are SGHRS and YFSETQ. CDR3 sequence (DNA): TGCGCCAGTAGCACCCATCCGGGACAGTACAATGAGCAGTTCTTC. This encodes CASSTHPGQYNEQFF.

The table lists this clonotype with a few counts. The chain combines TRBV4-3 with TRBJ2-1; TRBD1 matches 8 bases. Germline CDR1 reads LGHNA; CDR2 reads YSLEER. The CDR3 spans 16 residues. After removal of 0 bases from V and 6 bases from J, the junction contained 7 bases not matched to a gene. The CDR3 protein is CASSQEGQGWGNEQFF. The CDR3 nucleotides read TGCGCCAGCAGCCAAGAAGGACAGGGCTGGGGCAATGAGCAGTTCTTC.

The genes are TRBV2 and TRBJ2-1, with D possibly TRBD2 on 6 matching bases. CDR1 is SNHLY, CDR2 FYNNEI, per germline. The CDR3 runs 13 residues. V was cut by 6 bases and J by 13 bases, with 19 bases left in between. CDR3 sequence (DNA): TGTGCCAGCAGGGAGACTAGTTTAGAGACCCAGTTCTTC. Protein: CASRETSLETQFF.

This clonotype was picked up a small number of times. As DNA, the CDR3 is TGCAGTGCTAGCTCCGACAGGGGATACGAGCAGTACTTC. Protein product: CSASSDRGYEQYF. The V gene is TRBV20-1, the J gene TRBJ2-7; 8 nucleotides line up with TRBD1. CDR3 length equals 13 residues. Trimming removed 3 bases from V and 4 bases from J; junction bases left unmatched: 5. Germline V gene data show CDR1 as DFQATT and CDR2 as SNEGSKA (reference sequence).

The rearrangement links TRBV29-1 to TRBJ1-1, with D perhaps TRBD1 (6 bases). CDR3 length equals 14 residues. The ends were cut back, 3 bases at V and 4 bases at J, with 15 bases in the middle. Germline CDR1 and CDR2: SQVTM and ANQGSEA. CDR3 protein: CSVDVSGAGTEAFF. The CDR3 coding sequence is TGCAGCGTTGACGTATCGGGGGCAGGCACTGAAGCTTTCTTT.

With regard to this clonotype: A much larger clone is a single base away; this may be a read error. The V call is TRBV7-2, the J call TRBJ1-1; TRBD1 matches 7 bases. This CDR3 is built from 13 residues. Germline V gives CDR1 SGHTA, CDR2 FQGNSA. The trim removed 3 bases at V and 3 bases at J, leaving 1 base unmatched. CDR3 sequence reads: CASSFDRDTEAFF. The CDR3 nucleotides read TGTGCCAGCAGCTTTGACAGGGACACTGAAGCTTTCTTT.

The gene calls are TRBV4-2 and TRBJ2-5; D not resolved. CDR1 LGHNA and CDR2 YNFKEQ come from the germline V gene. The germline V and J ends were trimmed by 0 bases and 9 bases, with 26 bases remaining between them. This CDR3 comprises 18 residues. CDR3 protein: CASSQDQTGSVGFWSQYF. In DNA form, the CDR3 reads TGTGCCAGCAGCCAAGATCAGACCGGATCCGTGGGGTTCTGGTCCCAGTACTTC.